These 11 T cell receptor beta chains came from one sample sequenced in a study of blood T cell repertoires in COVID-19. This table comes from immunoSEQ multiplex PCR, and its TCRdb copy is limited to in-frame clones, with some not included. Among about 69,000 clones listed, 79% were seen once. Sequenced input: peripheral blood. The receptors were sampled from a man in his 60s with acute or convalescent COVID-19.

This clone has a handful of counts. The J gene is TRBJ2-1, the V gene TRBV7-2; 11 nucleotides agree with TRBD2. With V trimmed by 0 bases and J by 4 bases, 2 bases remained unmatched. CDR1 is SGHTA and CDR2 is FQGNSA in the germline V gene. The CDR3 runs to 16 residues. The DNA for the CDR3 is TGTGCCAGCAGCTTAGCGCTAGCGGGGGGATACAATGAGCAGTTCTTC. This gives the protein CASSLALAGGYNEQFF.

CDR3 in DNA: TGTGCCACCAGTCGCGGGCACTCTGGAAACACCATATATTTT. Translation: CATSRGHSGNTIYF. The chain joins TRBV24-1 to TRBJ1-3; D call uncertain. The ends were cut back, 6 bases at V and 0 bases at J, with 8 bases in the middle. Germline values: CDR1 KGHDR, CDR2 SFDVKD. The CDR3 is made up of 14 amino acids.

The rearrangement joins TRBV9 to TRBJ2-3; D perhaps matches TRBD1 (5 bases). The CDR3 length is 15 residues. Per germline, CDR1 SGDLS and CDR2 YYNGEE. The V gene lost 2 bases and the J gene lost 2 bases, with 12 bases spanning the gap. The CDR3 DNA reads TGTGCCAGCAGCGTGTTATCAGGGCTCACAGATACGCAGTATTTT. It yields the protein CASSVLSGLTDTQYF.

This clone was recorded a few times. The V gene is TRBV6-1, the J gene TRBJ1-4; tentatively, D is TRBD1 (5 bases). V lost 0 bases and J 0 bases, leaving 8 bases between the germline ends. This CDR3 is built from 16 residues. The V gene's germline CDR1 is MNHNS and CDR2 SASEGT. Written as DNA, the CDR3 is TGTGCCAGCAGTGAAGCGCAGGGTGCAACTAATGAAAAACTGTTTTTT. It codes for CASSEAQGATNEKLFF.

This chain connects TRBV7-8 to TRBJ2-5; 10 positions agree with TRBD2. The CDR3 loop spans 19 amino acids. Germline CDR1 and CDR2: SGHVS and FQNEAQ. The J segment lost 2 bases and the V segment lost 5 bases, leaving 17 bases of the junction unmatched. The CDR3 protein is CASSPVPIAGGGFQETQYF. The CDR3 nucleotides read TGTGCCAGCAGCCCCGTCCCCATAGCGGGGGGCGGGTTTCAAGAGACCCAGTACTTC.

The CDR3 reads CASSQGERPSSYNEQFF. For the CDR3, the DNA is TGTGCCAGCAGCCAAGGGGAGCGTCCGAGCTCCTACAATGAGCAGTTCTTC. The chain has TRBV4-2 and TRBJ2-1; a possible D gene is TRBD2 (5 bases). V lost 1 base and J 0 bases, leaving 13 bases between the germline ends. The CDR3 extends over 17 amino acids. The germline V gene encodes CDR1 LGHNA and CDR2 YNFKEQ.

This rearrangement joins TRBV29-1 to TRBJ2-2, with 7 bases identical to TRBD1. There are 16 residues in the CDR3. V shed 4 bases, J shed 1 base, and the junction held 9 bases outside the gene matches. Germline CDR1 is SQVTM and CDR2 is ANQGSEA. The CDR3 DNA is TGCAGCGTTGTTTATAGTCGGGACAGGAACACCGGGGAGCTGTTTTTT. Encoded protein: CSVVYSRDRNTGELFF.

The chain couples TRBV3-1 (or the pseudogene TRBV3-2) to TRBJ1-6, with D hard to call. CDR1 is LGHDT, CDR2 YNNKEL, per germline (reference sequence). The V gene lost 1 base and the J gene lost 8 bases, with 15 bases spanning the gap. CDR3 length: 16 residues. CDR3 in amino acids: CASSQGVGSRYSPLHF. The CDR3 nucleotides are TGTGCCAGCAGCCAAGGAGTGGGGAGTAGGTATTCACCCCTCCACTTT.

The rearrangement uses TRBV7-2 and TRBJ2-2, with 9 bases lining up with TRBD2. The CDR3 has 15 residues. Unmatched junction bases numbered 4, after V lost 3 bases and J lost 5 bases. Germline lookup yields CDR1 SGHTA and CDR2 FQGNSA. In nucleotides, the CDR3 is TGTGCCAGCAGCTTGAGTCTAGCGGGGACCGGGGAGCTGTTTTTT. It specifies CASSLSLAGTGELFF.

The genes are TRBV4-3 and TRBJ2-1, with TRBD2 matching over 9 bases. This CDR3 comprises 15 residues. After removal of 4 bases from V and 7 bases from J, the junction contained 8 bases not matched to a gene. CDR1 LGHNA and CDR2 YSLEER come from the germline V gene. The CDR3 sequence: CASSPLSGGNNEQFF. The CDR3 nucleotides are TGCGCCAGCAGCCCCCTGAGCGGGGGGAATAATGAGCAGTTCTTC.

J is TRBJ1-6 and V is TRBV6-1; TRBD1 might be the D (5 bases). This CDR3 is built from 15 residues. V was pared by 1 base and J by 7 bases, with 11 bases between. The germline gives CDR1 MNHNS, CDR2 SASEGT. The CDR3 region is CASSEGGRGNSPLHF. For the CDR3, the DNA is TGTGCCAGCAGTGAAGGGGGTAGGGGCAATTCACCCCTCCACTTT.